Listed below are T cell receptor beta chains from one sample, sequenced in a study of T cells after yellow fever vaccination. TCRdb itself ran the 5' RACE reads through MiXCR, one entry per CDR3 protein. The sample lists some 500,000 distinct CDR3 sequences, less than 15% occurring once. The material was PBMCs, obtained on the day of the yellow fever booster vaccination. These receptors came from a man aged 30 to 39 who received the YFV17D yellow fever vaccine. The CDR3 runs from the conserved cysteine through the conserved F or W. The order of the fields is J gene, D gene, CDR3 length, V gene, CDR3 protein. The D gene is left open where the match is weak.

>TRBJ2-3|TRBD1|15|TRBV18
CASSPSGQAPDTQYF
>TRBJ2-7|.|15|TRBV7-9
CASSLTQGGDYEQYF
>TRBJ2-2|.|14|TRBV7-2
CASSLARASGELFF
>TRBJ1-1|.|15|TRBV6-2/TRBV6-3
CASSQRRGGHTEAFF
>TRBJ1-2|TRBD1|13|TRBV3-1
CASSRDRGGGYTF
>TRBJ2-1|.|14|TRBV5-6
CASSPGVPANEQFF
>TRBJ2-7|TRBD1|16|TRBV6-2/TRBV6-3
CASSSPLGTDAYEQYF
>TRBJ2-7|.|13|TRBV6-6
CASSYQGQYEQYF
>TRBJ2-1|TRBD2|17|TRBV12-3/TRBV12-4
CASSRPTGIAGLFEQFF
>TRBJ2-1|.|15|TRBV20-1
CSARSGTWVRDEQFF
>TRBJ2-5|.|13|TRBV29-1
CSATRGWLETQYF
>TRBJ2-1|.|14|TRBV6-1
CASNPPNTYNEQFF
>TRBJ2-1|.|19|TRBV20-1
CSARGRQGGSGNTYNEQFF
>TRBJ2-2|TRBD1|20|TRBV4-2
CASSRNLGTGALSNTGELFF
>TRBJ2-7|TRBD2|15|TRBV7-2
CASSLDSGRSYEQYF
>TRBJ2-3|TRBD2|14|TRBV15
CATTRLAGGDTQYF
>TRBJ2-3|TRBD1|15|TRBV7-6
CASRPGQGRTDTQYF
>TRBJ1-1|.|14|TRBV15
CATSRARANTEAFF
>TRBJ2-3|.|13|TRBV5-1
CASSGPGSDTQYF
>TRBJ2-1|TRBD1|17|TRBV11-2
CASSFRQPGQGLVEQFF
>TRBJ1-1|.|16|TRBV7-9
CASSVTGATRYTEAFF
>TRBJ2-2|.|15|TRBV20-1
CSARVPLGGTGELFF
>TRBJ2-7|.|14|TRBV29-1
CSVALHDQAYEQYF
>TRBJ2-7|TRBD1|14|TRBV15
CAPQTGRYPYEQYF
>TRBJ2-3|TRBD2|14|TRBV6-2/TRBV6-3
CASSQFLAGDVQYF
>TRBJ1-1|TRBD1|14|TRBV5-1
CASSSGQVNTEAFF
>TRBJ2-7|.|12|TRBV5-8
CASSSRFYEQYF
>TRBJ1-6|.|13|TRBV6-1
CASSTDRYSPLHF